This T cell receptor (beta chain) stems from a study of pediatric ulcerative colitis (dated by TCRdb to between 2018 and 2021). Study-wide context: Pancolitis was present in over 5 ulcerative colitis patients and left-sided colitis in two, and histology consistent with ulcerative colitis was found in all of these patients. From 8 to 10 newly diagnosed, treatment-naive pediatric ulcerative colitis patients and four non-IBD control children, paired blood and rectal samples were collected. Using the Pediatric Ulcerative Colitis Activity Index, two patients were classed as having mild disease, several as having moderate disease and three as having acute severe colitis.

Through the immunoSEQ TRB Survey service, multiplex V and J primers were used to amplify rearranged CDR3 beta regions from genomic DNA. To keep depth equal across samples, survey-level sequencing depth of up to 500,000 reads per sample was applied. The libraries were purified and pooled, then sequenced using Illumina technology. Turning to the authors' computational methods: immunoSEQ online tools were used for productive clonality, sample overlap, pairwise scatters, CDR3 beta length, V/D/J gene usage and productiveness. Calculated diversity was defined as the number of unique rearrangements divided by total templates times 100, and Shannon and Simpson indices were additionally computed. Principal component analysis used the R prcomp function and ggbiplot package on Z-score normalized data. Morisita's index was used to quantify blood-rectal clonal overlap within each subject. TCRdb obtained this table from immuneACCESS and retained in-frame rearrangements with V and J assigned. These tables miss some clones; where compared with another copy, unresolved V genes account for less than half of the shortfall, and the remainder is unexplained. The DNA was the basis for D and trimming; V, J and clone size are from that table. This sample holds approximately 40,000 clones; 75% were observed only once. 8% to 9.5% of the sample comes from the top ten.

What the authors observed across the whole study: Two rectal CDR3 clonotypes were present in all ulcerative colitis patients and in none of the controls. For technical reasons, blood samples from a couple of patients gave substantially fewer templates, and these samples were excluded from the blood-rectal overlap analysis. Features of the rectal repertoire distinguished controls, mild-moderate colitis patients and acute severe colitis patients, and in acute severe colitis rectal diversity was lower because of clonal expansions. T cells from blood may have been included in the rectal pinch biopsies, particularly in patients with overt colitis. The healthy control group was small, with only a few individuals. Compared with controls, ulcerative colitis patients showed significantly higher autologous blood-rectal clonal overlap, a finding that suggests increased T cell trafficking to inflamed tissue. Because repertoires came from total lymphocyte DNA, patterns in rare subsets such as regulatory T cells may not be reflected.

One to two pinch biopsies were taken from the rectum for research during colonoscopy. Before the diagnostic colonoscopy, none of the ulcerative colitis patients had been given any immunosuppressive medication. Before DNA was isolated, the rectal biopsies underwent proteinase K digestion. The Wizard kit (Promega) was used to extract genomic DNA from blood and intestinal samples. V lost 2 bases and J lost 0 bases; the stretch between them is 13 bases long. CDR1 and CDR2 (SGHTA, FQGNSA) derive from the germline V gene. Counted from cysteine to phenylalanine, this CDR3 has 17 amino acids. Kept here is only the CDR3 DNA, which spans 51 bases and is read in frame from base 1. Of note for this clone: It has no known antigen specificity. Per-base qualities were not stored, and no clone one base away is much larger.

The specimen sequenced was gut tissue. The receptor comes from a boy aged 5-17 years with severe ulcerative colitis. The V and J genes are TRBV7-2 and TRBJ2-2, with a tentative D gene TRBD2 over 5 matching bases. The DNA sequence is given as TGTGCCAGCAGCTTAACCCAAACTAGGGCGAACACCGGGGAGCTGTTTTTT. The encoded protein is CASSLTQTRANTGELFF.